Listed here are 25 T cell receptor beta chains from one sample, sequenced in a study of Graves' ophthalmopathy and Graves' hyperthyroidism. RNA transcripts were the template, and TCR beta CDR3 regions were amplified from them. The workflow started with a first-round RT-PCR run with HTBI primers and then moved on to a second-round multiplex PCR. MiXCR, run by TCRdb on the multiplex PCR reads, gives a single entry per CDR3 protein. The table has roughly 400,000 distinct CDR3 sequences, approximately 18% seen once. Sequencing was performed on peripheral blood. These receptors all stem from an adult woman with stable Graves' hyperthyroidism.

This sequence joins TRBV7-2 and TRBJ1-2; D is perhaps TRBD1 (5 bases). The germline V gene encodes CDR1 SGHTA and CDR2 FQGNSA. The V end lost 0 bases, the J end lost 4 bases, and 12 bases lay between the germline ends. This CDR3 contains 15 residues. The CDR3 loop reads CASSLALAGGYGYTF. CDR3 DNA: TGTGCCAGCAGCTTAGCGTTGGCGGGGGGCTATGGCTACACCTTC. Combining the CDR3 with reference TRBV7-2 and TRBJ1-2 gives the whole variable domain GAGVSQSPSNKVTEKGKDVELRCDPISGHTALYWYRQSLGQGLEFLIYFQGNSAPDKSGLPSDRFSAERTGGSVSTLTIQRTQQEDSAVYLCASSLALAGGYGYTFGSGTRLTVV.

This clonotype was recorded many times. The chain uses TRBV5-1 and TRBJ2-7; possible D gene TRBD1, 5 bases. The V end was cut by 4 bases, the J end by 6 bases, with 23 bases between. This CDR3 comprises 16 residues. Germline V gives CDR1 SGHRS, CDR2 YFSETQ. The CDR3 here is CASSPATLQGSAEQYF. The CDR3, as DNA: TGCGCCAGCAGCCCGGCAACCTTGCAGGGTTCTGCCGAGCAGTACTTC.

The CDR3 loop is CAISEGRDEGRGQYF. DNA of the CDR3: TGTGCCATCAGTGAAGGAAGGGATGAGGGACGTGGGCAGTACTTC. The rearrangement joins TRBV10-3 to TRBJ2-7; D is perhaps TRBD1 or TRBD2 (5 bases each). V lost 3 bases to trimming and J lost 9 bases, with 21 bases between them. The CDR3 is 15 residues long. In germline, CDR1 is ENHRY, CDR2 SYGVKD.

This clonotype showed up many times. This chain connects TRBV12-3 or TRBV12-4 to TRBJ1-1, with D unclear. This CDR3 spans 14 amino acids. Trimming took 6 bases from V and 0 from J, leaving 11 bases between them. CDR3 nucleotides: TGTGCCAGCAGGTCCCGGTCAATGAACACTGAAGCTTTCTTT. Translating gives CASRSRSMNTEAFF.

At least ten counts were recorded for this clonotype. The J gene is TRBJ2-5, the V gene TRBV28; 7 bases line up with TRBD1. Germline V lookup: CDR1 MDHEN, CDR2 SYDVKM. The CDR3 is 14 residues long. Losses at the gene ends were 6 bases for V and 5 bases for J; bases not matched to a gene: 9. The CDR3 region is CASRVDRVIETQYF. The CDR3 nucleotides read TGTGCCAGCAGAGTAGACAGGGTAATTGAGACCCAGTACTTC.

This clonotype was detected ten times or more. V and J are TRBV20-1 and TRBJ2-6, with D possibly being TRBD1 (6 bases). Between the trimmed V and J ends, which lost 6 bases and 0 bases, there was a span of 15 bases. From germline, CDR1 is DFQATT and CDR2 SNEGSKA (reference sequence). The CDR3 is 16 amino acids. The CDR3 DNA follows: TGCAGTGCACGGACAGAGCACTACTCTGGGGCCAACGTCCTGACTTTC. Amino acid sequence: CSARTEHYSGANVLTF.

This clonotype occurred many times. This chain connects TRBV20-1 to TRBJ2-7; tentative D call: TRBD2 (5 bases). The CDR3 length is 14 residues. Germline V gene sequence: CDR1 DFQATT, CDR2 SNEGSKA (reference sequence). V dropped 7 bases and J dropped 2 bases, with 18 bases sitting between them. CDR3 bases: TGCAGTGTCTCCGGAATCCACGGGGCCTACGAGCAGTACTTC. Its translation: CSVSGIHGAYEQYF.

This clonotype came up a few times. This chain uses TRBV4-1 with TRBJ2-7, with D perhaps TRBD1 (6 bases). V was cut by 2 bases and J by 3 bases, with 20 bases left in between. Looked up from germline, CDR1 is MGHRA and CDR2 is YSYEKL. This CDR3 has 17 residues. The CDR3 region has the DNA TGCGCCAGCAGCCAAATAAGGACAGATCTACCACACTACGAGCAGTACTTC. Encoded protein: CASSQIRTDLPHYEQYF.

This clonotype was counted many times. V usage is TRBV28 and J usage is TRBJ1-5; 10 bases fit TRBD1. The CDR3 is 17 residues long. V shed 2 bases and J 6 bases; nucleotides not matched to a gene: 10. Germline CDR1 is MDHEN and CDR2 is SYDVKM. CDR3 DNA sequence: TGTGCCAGCAGTTTACCCTCGGGACAGGGGTTCGGTCAGCCCCAGCATTTT. Translated, it gives CASSLPSGQGFGQPQHF.

J is TRBJ1-2 and V is TRBV6-1, with 9 bases fitting TRBD1. The trim removed 7 bases at V and 4 bases at J, leaving 10 bases unmatched. The CDR3 runs 15 residues. Germline V gene sequence: CDR1 MNHNS, CDR2 SASEGT. The CDR3 DNA sequence: TGTGCCAGCAACCAGGACAGGGGAGACCTCTATGGCTACACCTTC. This encodes CASNQDRGDLYGYTF.

V is TRBV6-5 and J is TRBJ1-1; a possible D gene is TRBD1 (6 bases). The CDR3 runs to 16 residues. Trimming removed 2 bases from V and 5 bases from J, with 18 bases in between. Germline V gives CDR1 MNHEY, CDR2 SVGAGI. The chain's CDR3 is CASSYRISQGLTEAFF. The CDR3 region has the DNA TGTGCCAGCAGTTACCGAATAAGCCAGGGGTTAACTGAAGCTTTCTTT.

As to this clonotype: At one boundary the junction diverges from the germline segment, which might be a read error. The chain uses TRBV28 and TRBJ2-2; D may be TRBD2 (5 bases). The germline gives CDR1 MDHEN, CDR2 SYDVKM. The CDR3 consists of 12 residues. In DNA form, the CDR3 reads TGTGCCAGCAGTTATCTCACCGGGGATCTGTTTTTT. It yields the protein CASSYLTGDLFF.

This chain joins TRBV29-1 and TRBJ2-7; D is possibly TRBD1 or TRBD2 (5 bases each). This CDR3 is 13 amino acids long. Deletions cut 1 base from V and 6 bases from J, with 13 bases between. The V gene's germline CDR1 is SQVTM and CDR2 ANQGSEA. The CDR3 loop reads CSVEAGTGSEQYF. The DNA for the CDR3 is TGCAGCGTTGAAGCGGGGACGGGGAGCGAGCAGTACTTC.

This clonotype was detected once. V is TRBV6-2 or TRBV6-3 and J is TRBJ2-7; TRBD2 matches at 13 bases. CDR3 length equals 16 residues. The ends lost 5 bases at V and 5 bases at J; junction bases unmatched: 9. Germline V gene sequence: CDR1 MNHEY, CDR2 SVGEGT. Here the CDR3 DNA reads TGTGCCAGCAGTAGGCGAAGAGGGACTAGCGGGAACGAGCAGTACTTC. This gives the protein CASSRRRGTSGNEQYF.

Concerning this clonotype itself: Since a much larger clone is just one base distant, this may be a read error. As DNA, the CDR3 is TGTGCCAGCAGTTTGGGCGGGAGTACATACAATGAGAAGTTCTTC. Encoded protein: CASSLGGSTYNEKFF. The rearrangement joins TRBV27 to TRBJ2-1; 7 bases match TRBD2. This CDR3 spans 15 amino acids. Germline V gives CDR1 MNHEY, CDR2 SMNVEV (reference sequence).

This clonotype was counted many times. The V call is TRBV6-1, the J call TRBJ2-7; perhaps TRBD1 as D (7 bases). This CDR3 is 13 amino acids long. Germline values: CDR1 MNHNS, CDR2 SASEGT. Trimming took off 3 bases at V and 3 bases at J, with 9 bases between the two ends. CDR3 bases: TGTGCCAGCAGTGATCAGGGGGGCTACGAGCAGTACTTC. Protein product: CASSDQGGYEQYF.

At least ten counts were recorded for this clonotype. V and J are TRBV6-2 or TRBV6-3 and TRBJ2-7; TRBD2 aligns across 11 bases. Per the germline V gene, CDR1 is MNHEY and CDR2 is SVGEGT. The CDR3 loop spans 16 amino acids. Trimming cost V 0 bases and J 7 bases; bases outside gene matches: 8. The CDR3 spells CASSYSELAGDLEQYF. The CDR3 DNA sequence: TGTGCCAGCAGTTACTCAGAACTAGCGGGAGATCTAGAGCAGTACTTC.

This clonotype was observed a handful of times. The V call is TRBV5-4, the J call TRBJ1-1; D is unclear. There are 15 residues in the CDR3. V shed 1 base and J shed 0 bases, with 10 bases lying between them. Germline loops: CDR1 SGHNT, CDR2 YYREEE (reference sequence). CDR3: CASSLLGVMNTEAFF. The CDR3 DNA sequence: TGTGCCAGCAGCTTGCTTGGAGTTATGAACACTGAAGCTTTCTTT.

This clonotype was seen repeatedly, ten times or more. The chain employs TRBV7-2 and TRBJ2-4, with 8 bases fitting TRBD1. This CDR3 contains 15 residues. The V and J ends lost 8 bases and 8 bases, in that order; junction bases with no gene match: 14. Germline V gene sequence: CDR1 SGHTA, CDR2 FQGNSA. This CDR3 reads CASRPRTTGVDIQYF. The DNA of the CDR3 is TGTGCCAGCCGTCCACGCACGACAGGGGTTGACATTCAGTACTTC.

This clonotype showed up many times. This chain's CDR3 is CASTGTVNTEAFF. CDR3 sequence (DNA): TGTGCCTCGACAGGGACTGTGAACACTGAAGCTTTCTTT. This sequence joins TRBV6-1 and TRBJ1-1, with TRBD1 matching 7 bases. Germline CDR1 is MNHNS and CDR2 is SASEGT. Germline trimming cut 11 bases from V and 0 bases from J; bases unmatched to any gene: 6. This CDR3 contains 13 residues.

The chain recombines TRBV20-1 with TRBJ1-5, with a possible D match to TRBD1 (6 bases). The germline V gene encodes CDR1 DFQATT and CDR2 SNEGSKA (reference sequence). Trimming pared 3 bases from V and 1 base from J, leaving 13 bases between. The CDR3 length is 15 residues. The CDR3 protein is CSASSYRESNQPQHF. The CDR3, as DNA: TGCAGTGCTAGTAGCTACAGGGAGAGCAATCAGCCCCAGCATTTT.

This clonotype was detected a few times. The chain carries TRBV3-1 and TRBJ1-2; TRBD1 matches 10 bases. CDR3 length: 15 residues. Germline V gene data show CDR1 as LGHDT and CDR2 as YNNKEL (reference sequence). The V and J ends lost 4 bases and 8 bases, in that order; junction bases with no gene match: 10. This CDR3 is CASSRWTGGIDGYTF. Here the CDR3 DNA reads TGTGCCAGCAGCCGATGGACAGGGGGGATCGACGGCTACACCTTC.

This clonotype has more than one count but fewer than ten. One junction end disagrees with the germline gene, perhaps due to a read error. The V call is TRBV7-9, the J call TRBJ2-4; unclear D gene. CDR3 length: 17 amino acids. CDR1 is SEHNR and CDR2 is FQNEAQ in the germline V gene (reference sequence). CDR3 protein: CASSLESDVAAKNIKYF. In DNA form, the CDR3 reads TGTGCCAGCAGCTTAGAGTCAGACGTCGCGGCCAAAAACATTAAGTACTTC.

This chain uses TRBV15 with TRBJ1-2; the D is unclear. Trimming shortened V by 0 bases and J by 0 bases, and 8 bases separated the two germline ends. The CDR3 length is 15 residues. Germline CDR1 and CDR2: LNHNV and YYDKDF (reference sequence). This CDR3 is CATSREGFPNYGYTF. CDR3 sequence (DNA): TGTGCCACCAGCAGAGAAGGTTTTCCTAACTATGGCTACACCTTC.

J is TRBJ1-2 and V is TRBV7-9; 7 nucleotides match TRBD1. J was trimmed by 4 bases and V by 5 bases; bases with no gene match: 16. CDR1 is SEHNR and CDR2 is FQNEAQ in the germline V gene (reference sequence). The CDR3 extends over 17 amino acids. This CDR3 reads CASSPLRDRVGGYGYTF. In nucleotides, the CDR3 is TGTGCCAGCAGCCCCCTCCGGGACAGAGTAGGTGGCTATGGCTACACCTTC.